The 22 T cell receptor beta chains in this list originate from one sample, sequenced in a study of T cell repertoires in cytomegalovirus infection. Antigens of these TCRs are unknown. In TCRdb, the reads were re-called with MiXCR into one record per CDR3 protein. The sample holds 570,000 or so distinct CDR3 sequences; roughly 42% are singletons and the top ten take around 46%. Source: cultured PBMCs, taken from culture after CMV antigen stimulation. Every receptor here comes from a human donor in good health (CMV status not recorded). Some clones in this sample may be carry-over from other donors' samples.

The CDR3 here is CASSLLGARGALHF. In DNA form, the CDR3 reads TGTGCCAGCAGCTTATTGGGGGCCCGAGGGGCCCTCCACTTT. V and J are TRBV7-6 and TRBJ1-6; tentative D call: TRBD1 (6 bases). CDR3 length: 14 amino acids. Germline loops: CDR1 SGHVS, CDR2 FNYEAQ. The ends were cut back, 2 bases at V and 14 bases at J, with 16 bases in the middle.

J is TRBJ1-3 and V is TRBV11-2; 7 bases map to TRBD1. The germline CDR1 and CDR2 sequences are SGHAT and FQNNGV. The CDR3 extends over 16 amino acids. V shed 7 bases, J shed 0 bases, and the junction held 9 bases outside the gene matches. For the CDR3, the DNA is TGTGCCAGCACACACAGGGGCCATTCCTCTGGAAACACCATATATTTT. Translated, it gives CASTHRGHSSGNTIYF.

This clonotype appeared a few times. The chain recombines TRBV7-9 with TRBJ2-7, with TRBD2 identical over 10 bases. CDR3 length: 14 amino acids. Germline trimming cut 5 bases from V and 3 bases from J; bases unmatched to any gene: 4. Germline assignment: CDR1 SEHNR and CDR2 FQNEAQ (reference sequence). CDR3 amino acids: CASSPTSGLYEQYF. The DNA for the CDR3 is TGTGCCAGCAGCCCGACTAGCGGGCTCTACGAGCAGTACTTC. Combining the CDR3 with reference TRBV7-9 and TRBJ2-7 gives the whole variable domain DTGVSQNPRHKITKRGQNVTFRCDPISEHNRLYWYRQTLGQGPEFLTYFQNEAQLEKSRLLSDRFSAERPKGSFSTLEIQRTEQGDSAMYLCASSPTSGLYEQYFGPGTRLTVT.

V usage is TRBV2 and J usage is TRBJ1-1; D is uncertain. There are 11 residues in the CDR3. Trimming cost V 9 bases and J 8 bases, with 13 bases left between them. The germline V gene encodes CDR1 SNHLY and CDR2 FYNNEI. CDR3 amino acids: CARNLGREAFF. The CDR3 DNA reads TGTGCCAGAAACCTGGGCAGGGAAGCTTTCTTT.

This clonotype was counted a few times. The rearrangement joins TRBV27 to TRBJ1-4; D not certain. Trimming cost V 6 bases and J 7 bases, with 12 bases left between them. This CDR3 comprises 13 residues. Germline V gene sequence: CDR1 MNHEY, CDR2 SMNVEV (reference sequence). DNA for the CDR3: TGTGCCAGCAGGACGGTAGGCGGTGAAAAACTGTTTTTT. Translation: CASRTVGGEKLFF.

The chain combines TRBV29-1 with TRBJ1-2; no firm D call. The germline V gene encodes CDR1 SQVTM and CDR2 ANQGSEA. The CDR3 consists of 12 residues. Trimming left V 4 bases short and J 4 bases short, with 10 bases between. CDR3 coding DNA: TGCAGCGTTGTGGACGGAGTCTATGGCTACACCTTC. It yields the protein CSVVDGVYGYTF.

This chain uses TRBV7-6 with TRBJ2-4; 8 nucleotides align to TRBD1. The CDR3 is 19 amino acids. With V trimmed by 2 bases and J by 1 base, 13 bases remained unmatched. Per the germline V gene, CDR1 is SGHVS and CDR2 is FNYEAQ. Here the CDR3 reads CASSLQAGGPRLAKNIQYF. CDR3 bases: TGTGCCAGCAGCTTACAGGCAGGGGGCCCCCGACTTGCCAAAAACATTCAGTACTTC.

J is TRBJ2-5 and V is TRBV6-5, with 11 bases matching TRBD2. This CDR3 has 15 residues. Trimming at V came to 5 bases and at J to 1 base, leaving 3 bases not matched to a gene. Germline CDR1 is MNHEY and CDR2 is SVGAGI. For the CDR3, the DNA is TGTGCCAGCAGTCGACTAGCGGGGTCCCAAGAGACCCAGTACTTC. Its translation is CASSRLAGSQETQYF.

The chain uses TRBV18 and TRBJ1-5, with 7 bases matching TRBD1. This CDR3 comprises 15 residues. The V segment lost 4 bases and the J segment 5 bases; nucleotides outside the gene matches: 8. Per germline, CDR1 KGHSH and CDR2 LQKENI. DNA for the CDR3: TGTGCCAGCTCACTCGGCCGGGACAGTCATCAGCCCCAGCATTTT. It encodes CASSLGRDSHQPQHF.

This clonotype has just a few counts. The V and J genes are TRBV7-2 and TRBJ2-1; 10 bases match TRBD1. This CDR3 is 18 amino acids long. V lost 4 bases to trimming and J lost 12 bases; unmatched junction nucleotides: 21. CDR1 is SGHTA, CDR2 FQGNSA, per germline. The CDR3 region is CASSSISPTGQGGFLQFF. Written as DNA, the CDR3 is TGTGCCAGCAGCTCGATCTCCCCGACTGGACAGGGGGGGTTTCTGCAGTTCTTC.

The chain couples TRBV11-2 to TRBJ2-3, with 8 positions matching TRBD2. V shed 7 bases, J shed 6 bases, and the junction held 12 bases outside the gene matches. From germline, CDR1 is SGHAT and CDR2 FQNNGV. The CDR3 loop spans 15 amino acids. CDR3 coding DNA: TGTGCCAGCACCCCGGGGGGGGTAGAAGGGGATACGCAGTATTTT. Its protein is CASTPGGVEGDTQYF.

This clonotype was seen only once. V is TRBV7-2 and J is TRBJ2-1; 12 positions agree with TRBD2. CDR3 length: 15 amino acids. V lost 4 bases to trimming and J lost 5 bases; unmatched junction nucleotides: 3. Germline V gives CDR1 SGHTA, CDR2 FQGNSA. The CDR3 here is CASSSRLAGDNEQFF. For the CDR3, the DNA is TGTGCCAGCAGCTCGAGACTAGCGGGAGACAATGAGCAGTTCTTC. The whole variable domain, remainder taken from reference TRBV7-2 and TRBJ2-1, is GAGVSQSPSNKVTEKGKDVELRCDPISGHTALYWYRQSLGQGLEFLIYFQGNSAPDKSGLPSDRFSAERTGGSVSTLTIQRTQQEDSAVYLCASSSRLAGDNEQFFGPGTRLTVL.

This chain joins TRBV11-2 and TRBJ2-7, with D perhaps matching TRBD2 (5 bases). Germline CDR1 reads SGHAT; CDR2 reads FQNNGV. V was cut by 4 bases and J by 5 bases, with 12 bases left in between. The CDR3 runs 13 residues. The CDR3 loop reads CASSSKTGNEQYF. In DNA form, the CDR3 reads TGTGCCAGCAGCTCCAAAACGGGGAACGAGCAGTACTTC.

This clonotype has just a few counts. The chain employs TRBV7-2 and TRBJ2-5; 14 positions agree with TRBD2. Germline CDR1 is SGHTA and CDR2 is FQGNSA. The V gene end was trimmed by 2 bases and the J gene end by 5 bases; junction bases not matched to a gene: 4. This CDR3 comprises 16 residues. The CDR3 DNA is TGTGCCAGCAGCTTAACGGGACTAGCGGGAGAGGAGACCCAGTACTTC. Its protein is CASSLTGLAGEETQYF.

This clonotype was observed a few times. This chain uses TRBV2 with TRBJ1-1; D unclear. Deletions cut 1 base from V and 2 bases from J, with 5 bases between. The CDR3 spans 13 residues. The germline V gene has CDR1 SNHLY and CDR2 FYNNEI. The CDR3 nucleotides read TGTGCCAGCAGTGAAGGGGTAAACACTGAAGCTTTCTTT. Protein sequence: CASSEGVNTEAFF.

About this clonotype: A clone one base away is much larger, so this may be a read error. V gene TRBV7-7 combines with J gene TRBJ2-5, with D possibly matching TRBD1 (7 bases). CDR3 size: 16 residues. Germline CDR1 reads SSHAT; CDR2 reads FNYEAQ (reference sequence). The CDR3 loop reads CASSPSGGGNGETLYF. The CDR3 region has the DNA TGTGCCAGCAGCCCCAGTGGAGGGGGCAACGGAGAGACCCTGTACTTC.

V is TRBV19 and J is TRBJ2-2, with no clear D. The germline gives CDR1 LNHDA, CDR2 SQIVND (reference sequence). This CDR3 spans 13 amino acids. The V gene lost 3 bases and the J gene lost 4 bases, with 6 bases spanning the gap. The CDR3 reads CASSMGGTGELFF. As DNA, the CDR3 is TGTGCCAGTAGTATGGGCGGCACCGGGGAGCTGTTTTTT.

This clonotype was detected a few times. The J gene is TRBJ2-3, the V gene TRBV7-9; D is unclear. V dropped 10 bases and J dropped 4 bases, with 18 bases sitting between them. CDR3 length: 14 amino acids. Germline CDR1 and CDR2: SEHNR and FQNEAQ (reference sequence). Written as DNA, the CDR3 is TGTGCCACCCCCGCCAAGGGCCGAGCAGATACGCAGTATTTT. It codes for CATPAKGRADTQYF.

The chain links TRBV6-6 to TRBJ2-2; D unresolved. With 7 bases removed from V and 5 bases from J, the gap between germline ends came to 11 bases. This CDR3 has 13 amino acids. CDR1 is MNHNY and CDR2 is SVGAGI in the germline V gene (reference sequence). In DNA, the CDR3 is TGTGCCAGCACCATAAACCCTACCGGGGAGCTGTTTTTT. Translated, it gives CASTINPTGELFF.

This clonotype was found a few times. This chain joins TRBV12-3 or TRBV12-4 and TRBJ2-7; 8 bases map to TRBD1. The junction had 3 bases not matched to a gene; V was cut back by 8 bases and J by 3 bases. The CDR3 is 12 amino acids. The CDR3 is CASSTGVYEQYF. The CDR3 DNA follows: TGTGCCAGCTCGACAGGGGTCTACGAGCAGTACTTC.

This clonotype was seen a few times. J is TRBJ2-7 and V is TRBV20-1; TRBD1 might be the D (6 bases). Germline lookup yields CDR1 DFQATT and CDR2 SNEGSKA (reference sequence). The CDR3 is 12 amino acids. V gave up 3 bases and J gave up 7 bases, with 13 bases separating them. The CDR3, as DNA: TGCAGTGCTAGCGACAGGTCGGGGGAGCAGTACTTC. Its protein is CSASDRSGEQYF.

The chain joins TRBV7-2 to TRBJ2-7; 8 bases are shared with TRBD1. V lost 5 bases and J lost 6; bases outside the gene matches: 6. This CDR3 comprises 13 residues. Germline-derived CDR1 and CDR2 are SGHTA and FQGNSA. CDR3 DNA: TGTGCCAGCAGCCAGACCAGGGGGCGCGAGCAGTACTTC. Translated, it gives CASSQTRGREQYF.